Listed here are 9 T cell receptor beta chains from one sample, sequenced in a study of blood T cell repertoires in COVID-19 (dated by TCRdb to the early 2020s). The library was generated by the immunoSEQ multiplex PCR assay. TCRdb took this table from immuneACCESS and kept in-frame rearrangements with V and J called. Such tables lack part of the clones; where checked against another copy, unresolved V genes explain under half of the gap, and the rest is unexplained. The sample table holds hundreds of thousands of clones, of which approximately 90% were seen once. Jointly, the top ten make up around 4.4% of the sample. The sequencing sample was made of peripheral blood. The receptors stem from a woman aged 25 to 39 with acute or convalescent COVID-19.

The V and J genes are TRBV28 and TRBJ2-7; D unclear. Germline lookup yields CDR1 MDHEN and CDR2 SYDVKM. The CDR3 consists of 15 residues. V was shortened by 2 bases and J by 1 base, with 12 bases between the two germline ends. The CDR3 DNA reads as TGTGCCAGCAGTTTAGACACGATAATATCCTACGAGCAGTACTTC. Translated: CASSLDTIISYEQYF. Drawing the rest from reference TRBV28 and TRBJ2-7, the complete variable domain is DVKVTQSSRYLVKRTGEKVFLECVQDMDHENMFWYRQDPGLGLRLIYFSYDVKMKEKGDIPEGYSVSREKKERFSLILESASTNQTSMYLCASSLDTIISYEQYFGPGTRLTVT.

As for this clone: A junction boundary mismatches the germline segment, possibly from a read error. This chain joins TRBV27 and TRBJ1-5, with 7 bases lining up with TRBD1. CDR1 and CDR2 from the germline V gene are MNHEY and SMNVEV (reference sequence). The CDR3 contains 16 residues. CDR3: CASSLSGTALNQPQHF. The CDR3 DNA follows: TGTGCCAGCAGTCTATCCGGGACAGCACTAAATCAGCCCCAGCATTTT.

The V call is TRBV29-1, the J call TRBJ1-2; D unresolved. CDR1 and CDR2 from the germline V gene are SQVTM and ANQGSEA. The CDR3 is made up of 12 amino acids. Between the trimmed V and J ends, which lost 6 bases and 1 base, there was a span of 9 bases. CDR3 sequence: CSVTDINYGYTF. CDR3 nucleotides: TGCAGCGTCACAGACATTAACTATGGCTACACCTTC.

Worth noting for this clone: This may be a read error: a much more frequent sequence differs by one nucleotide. The CDR3 region has the DNA TGTGCCAGCAGGCACAGGGGGCACACTGAAGCTTTCTTT. Translation gives CASRHRGHTEAFF. This chain connects TRBV5-4 to TRBJ1-1; 9 bases match TRBD1. The CDR3 spans 13 residues. The germline V gene encodes CDR1 SGHNT and CDR2 YYREEE (reference sequence). V lost 5 bases and J lost 3; bases outside the gene matches: 2.

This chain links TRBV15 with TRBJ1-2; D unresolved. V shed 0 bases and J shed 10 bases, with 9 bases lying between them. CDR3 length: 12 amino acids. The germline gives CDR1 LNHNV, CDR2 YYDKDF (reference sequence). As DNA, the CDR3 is TGTGCCACCAGCAGAGATCAGAGGTACTACACCTTC. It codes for CATSRDQRYYTF. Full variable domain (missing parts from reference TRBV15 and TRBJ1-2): DAMVIQNPRYQVTQFGKPVTLSCSQTLNHNVMYWYQQKSSQAPKLLFHYYDKDFNNEADTPDNFQSRRPNTSFCFLDIRSPGLGDTAMYLCATSRDQRYYTFGSGTRLTVV.

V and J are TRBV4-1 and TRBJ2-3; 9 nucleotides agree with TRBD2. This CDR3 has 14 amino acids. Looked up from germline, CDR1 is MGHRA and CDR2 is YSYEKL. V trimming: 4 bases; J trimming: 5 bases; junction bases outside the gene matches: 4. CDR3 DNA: TGCGCCAGCAGCCGGAGAGCGGGGGGAGATACGCAGTATTTT. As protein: CASSRRAGGDTQYF.

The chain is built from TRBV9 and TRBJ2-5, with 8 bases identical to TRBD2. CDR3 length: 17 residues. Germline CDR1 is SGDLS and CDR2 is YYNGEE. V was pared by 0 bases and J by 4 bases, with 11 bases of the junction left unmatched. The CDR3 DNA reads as TGTGCCAGCAGCGTAGACGTGGCGGGGGGCCCCCGAGAGACCCAGTACTTC. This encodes CASSVDVAGGPRETQYF.

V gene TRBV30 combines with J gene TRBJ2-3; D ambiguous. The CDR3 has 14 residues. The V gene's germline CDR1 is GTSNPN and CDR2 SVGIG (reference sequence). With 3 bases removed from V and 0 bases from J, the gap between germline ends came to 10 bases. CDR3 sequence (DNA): TGTGCCTGGAGGAATCGACATAGCACAGATACGCAGTATTTT. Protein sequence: CAWRNRHSTDTQYF.

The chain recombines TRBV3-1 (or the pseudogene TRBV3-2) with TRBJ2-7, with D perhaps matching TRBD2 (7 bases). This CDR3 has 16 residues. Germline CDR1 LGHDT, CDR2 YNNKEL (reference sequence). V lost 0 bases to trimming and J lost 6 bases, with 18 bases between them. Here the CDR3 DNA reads TGTGCCAGCAGCCAAGATTTAGGGGGGGGGCCCGTCGAGCAGTACTTC. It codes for CASSQDLGGGPVEQYF.